A selection of T cell receptor beta chains follows, all from one sample in a study of blood T cell repertoires in COVID-19. This table comes from immunoSEQ multiplex PCR, and its TCRdb copy is limited to in-frame clones, with some not included. The data show under 80,000 clones, around four fifths seen once. The sequencing sample was made of peripheral blood. The receptor source for this set is a man in his sixties with COVID-19, enrolled during active disease. Both conserved end residues are part of each CDR3. The D gene is left open where the match is weak. The size entry is marked missing in some rows and otherwise reads once, few, many or a size class.

j_call,v_call,clone_size,d_call,cdr3_aa,cdr3_nt
TRBJ1-4,TRBV7-6,-,-,CASSPRQGGGEKLFF,TGTGCCAGCAGCCCAAGGCAGGGAGGAGGCGAAAAACTGTTTTTT
TRBJ1-1,TRBV30,few,-,CAWNNLAGENTEAFF,TGTGCCTGGAATAATTTAGCCGGAGAAAACACTGAAGCTTTCTTT
TRBJ1-2,TRBV6-2/TRBV6-3,-,TRBD1,CASSYRGRDYGYTF,TGTGCCAGCAGTTACAGGGGGCGCGACTATGGCTACACCTTC
TRBJ2-1,TRBV30,-,TRBD2,CAWTYTSGINEQFF,TGTGCCTGGACCTACACTAGCGGGATCAATGAGCAGTTCTTC
TRBJ1-2,TRBV6-5,-,-,CASSSRGVMRGYTF,TGTGCCAGCAGCTCCCGGGGGGTCATGCGGGGCTACACCTTC
TRBJ2-1,TRBV11-2,few,TRBD2,CASSSGSGSSDEQFF,TGTGCCAGCAGCTCTGGCAGCGGGAGTAGCGATGAGCAGTTCTTC
TRBJ2-5,TRBV6-1,-,-,CASSDWRHQETQYF,TGTGCCAGCAGTGATTGGCGGCACCAAGAGACCCAGTACTTC
TRBJ1-6,TRBV25-1,-,-,CASRGGTSALHF,TGTGCCAGCAGAGGAGGGACCTCAGCCCTCCACTTT
TRBJ2-1,TRBV9,-,TRBD2,CASGRAEGEQFF,TGTGCCAGCGGGAGGGCTGAGGGTGAGCAGTTCTTC
TRBJ1-2,TRBV18,once,-,CASSIEGDNYGYTF,TGTGCCAGCTCCATAGAGGGGGACAACTATGGCTACACCTTC
TRBJ1-2,TRBV10-2,-,TRBD1,CASGNRGRGGYTF,TGCGCCAGCGGGAACAGGGGGCGAGGTGGCTACACCTTC
TRBJ2-1,TRBV20-1,-,-,CSARAYNEQFF,TGCAGTGCTAGAGCATACAATGAGCAGTTCTTC
TRBJ2-7,TRBV19,few,TRBD1,CASGQGHEQYF,TGTGCCTCGGGACAGGGCCACGAGCAGTACTTC
TRBJ1-2,TRBV5-6,few,TRBD1,CASSRDRGFYTF,TGTGCCAGCAGCCGGGACAGGGGATTCTACACCTTC
TRBJ2-1,TRBV28,-,-,CASSPLGAVYNEQFF,TGTGCCAGCAGTCCCCTGGGGGCGGTCTACAATGAGCAGTTCTTC
TRBJ2-4,TRBV9,-,TRBD1,CASSVVAGTEKNIQYF,TGTGCCAGCAGCGTAGTGGCCGGGACAGAGAAAAACATTCAGTACTTC
TRBJ2-3,TRBV2,-,-,CASNRGFFTDTQYF,TGTGCCAGCAACCGAGGGTTTTTTACAGATACGCAGTATTTT
TRBJ2-3,TRBV5-4,-,TRBD2,CASSLRSGGVDTQYF,TGTGCCAGCAGCTTGAGAAGCGGGGGGGTAGATACGCAGTATTTT
TRBJ1-1,TRBV15,-,TRBD1,CATSRLSGTGVGTEAFF,TGTGCCACCAGCAGACTCTCCGGGACAGGGGTCGGGACTGAAGCTTTCTTT
TRBJ1-3,TRBV3-1/TRBV3-2,-,-,CASSHLSGNTIYF,TGTGCCAGCAGCCATCTCTCTGGAAACACCATATATTTT
TRBJ2-2,TRBV5-6,once,TRBD2,CASSLRGVGELFF,TGTGCCAGCAGCTTGCGGGGGGTCGGGGAGCTGTTTTTT
TRBJ2-1,TRBV7-9,-,-,CASSLVAGSSQLSYNEQFF,TGTGCCAGCAGCTTAGTGGCAGGGTCAAGTCAACTCTCCTACAATGAGCAGTTCTTC